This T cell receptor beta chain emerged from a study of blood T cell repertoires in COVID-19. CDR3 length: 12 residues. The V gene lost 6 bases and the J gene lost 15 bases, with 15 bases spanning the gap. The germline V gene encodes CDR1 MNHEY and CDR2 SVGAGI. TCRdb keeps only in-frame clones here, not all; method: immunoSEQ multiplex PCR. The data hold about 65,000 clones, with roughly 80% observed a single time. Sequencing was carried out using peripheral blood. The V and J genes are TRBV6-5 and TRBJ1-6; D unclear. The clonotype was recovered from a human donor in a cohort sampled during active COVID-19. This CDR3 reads CASRGVTLGLHF. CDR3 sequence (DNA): TGTGCCAGCAGGGGCGTAACTCTTGGCCTCCACTTT.